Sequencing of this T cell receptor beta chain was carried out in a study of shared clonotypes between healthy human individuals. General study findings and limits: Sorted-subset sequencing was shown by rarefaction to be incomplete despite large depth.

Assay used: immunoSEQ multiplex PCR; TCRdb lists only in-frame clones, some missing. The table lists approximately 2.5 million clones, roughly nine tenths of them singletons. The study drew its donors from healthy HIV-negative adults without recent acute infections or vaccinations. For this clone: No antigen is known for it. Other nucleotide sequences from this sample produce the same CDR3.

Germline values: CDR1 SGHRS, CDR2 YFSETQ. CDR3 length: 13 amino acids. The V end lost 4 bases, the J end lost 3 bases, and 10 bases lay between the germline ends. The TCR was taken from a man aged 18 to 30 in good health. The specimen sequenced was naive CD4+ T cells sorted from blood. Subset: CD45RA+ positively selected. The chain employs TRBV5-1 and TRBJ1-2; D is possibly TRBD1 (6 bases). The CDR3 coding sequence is TGCGCCAGCAGCCGAGGGGGAGACTATGGCTACACCTTC. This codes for CASSRGGDYGYTF.